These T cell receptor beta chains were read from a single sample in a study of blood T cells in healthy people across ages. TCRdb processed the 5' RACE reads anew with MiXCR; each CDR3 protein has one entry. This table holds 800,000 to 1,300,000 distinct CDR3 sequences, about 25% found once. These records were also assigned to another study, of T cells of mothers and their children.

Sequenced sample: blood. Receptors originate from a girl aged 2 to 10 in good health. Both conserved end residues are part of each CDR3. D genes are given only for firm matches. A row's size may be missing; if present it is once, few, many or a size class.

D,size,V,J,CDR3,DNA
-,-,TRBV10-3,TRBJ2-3,CAISERLGFDADTQYF,TGTGCCATCAGTGAGAGACTAGGGTTTGATGCAGATACGCAGTATTTT
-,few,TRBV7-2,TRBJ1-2,CASSSGPGGYGYTF,TGTGCCAGCAGCTCGGGGCCGGGCGGCTATGGCTACACCTTC
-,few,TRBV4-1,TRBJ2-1,CASSQLAGTRNEQFF,TGCGCCAGCAGCCAACTAGCCGGGACACGAAATGAGCAGTTCTTC
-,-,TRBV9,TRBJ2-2,CASSVLGENTGELFF,TGTGCCAGCAGCGTGTTAGGCGAGAACACCGGGGAGCTGTTTTTT
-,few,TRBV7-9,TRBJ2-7,CASSPWGPGEQYF,TGTGCCAGCAGCCCCTGGGGTCCGGGGGAGCAGTACTTC
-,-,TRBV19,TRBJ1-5,CASSMREQQPQHF,TGTGCCAGTAGTATGCGGGAGCAACAGCCCCAGCATTTT
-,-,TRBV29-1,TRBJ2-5,CSVDLGEQGTQYF,TGCAGCGTTGACCTAGGGGAACAAGGGACCCAGTACTTC
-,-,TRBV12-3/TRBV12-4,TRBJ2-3,CASSFGSLTDTQYF,TGTGCCAGCAGTTTCGGGTCCCTCACAGATACGCAGTATTTT
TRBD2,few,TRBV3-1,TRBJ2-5,CASSQTTSGARETQYF,TGTGCCAGCAGCCAAACCACTAGCGGGGCTAGAGAGACCCAGTACTTC
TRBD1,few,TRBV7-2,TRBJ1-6,CASSLGTGYSPLHF,TGTGCCAGCAGCTTAGGGACAGGTTATTCACCCCTCCACTTT
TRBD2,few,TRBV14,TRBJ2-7,CASSPLGSGGSYEQYF,TGTGCCAGCAGCCCCCTGGGCAGCGGGGGCTCCTACGAGCAGTACTTC
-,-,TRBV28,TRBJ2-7,CASSPSGTNSIYEQYF,TGTGCCAGCAGTCCGTCCGGGACGAACTCAATCTACGAGCAGTACTTC
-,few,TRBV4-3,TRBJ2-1,CASSQTHMGDEQFF,TGCGCCAGCAGCCAAACACACATGGGCGATGAGCAGTTCTTC
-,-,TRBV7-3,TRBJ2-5,CASSEGGKPQETQYF,TGTGCCAGCAGCGAGGGCGGGAAACCCCAAGAGACCCAGTACTTC